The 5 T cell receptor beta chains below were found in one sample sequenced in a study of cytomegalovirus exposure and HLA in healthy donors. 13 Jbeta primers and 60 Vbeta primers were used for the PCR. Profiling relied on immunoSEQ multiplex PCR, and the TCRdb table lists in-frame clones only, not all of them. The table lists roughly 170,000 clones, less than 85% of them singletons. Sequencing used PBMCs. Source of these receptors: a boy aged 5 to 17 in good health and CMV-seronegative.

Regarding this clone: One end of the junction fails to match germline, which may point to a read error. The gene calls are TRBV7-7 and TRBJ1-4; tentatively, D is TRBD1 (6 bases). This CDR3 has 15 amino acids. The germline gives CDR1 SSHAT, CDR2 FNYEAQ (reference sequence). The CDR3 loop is CASSYTGNTNEKLFF. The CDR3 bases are TGTGCTAGCAGCTATACAGGGAACACTAATGAAAAACTGTTTTTT. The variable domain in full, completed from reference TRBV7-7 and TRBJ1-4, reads GAGVSQSPRYKVTKRGQDVTLRCDPISSHATLYWYQQALGQGPEFLTYFNYEAQPDKSGLPSDRFSAERPEGSISTLTIQRTEQRDSAMYRCASSYTGNTNEKLFFGSGTQLSVL.

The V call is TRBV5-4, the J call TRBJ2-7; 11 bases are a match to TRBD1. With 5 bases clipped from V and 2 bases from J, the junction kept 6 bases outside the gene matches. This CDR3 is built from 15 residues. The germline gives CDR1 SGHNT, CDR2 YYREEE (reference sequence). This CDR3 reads CASRRTGGLTYEQYF. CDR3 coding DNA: TGTGCCAGCAGGAGGACAGGGGGCCTAACCTACGAGCAGTACTTC.

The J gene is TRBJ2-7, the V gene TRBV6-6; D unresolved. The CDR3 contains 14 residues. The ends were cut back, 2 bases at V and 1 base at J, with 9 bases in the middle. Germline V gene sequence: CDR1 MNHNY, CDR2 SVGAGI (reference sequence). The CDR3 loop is CASSYDPRSYEQYF. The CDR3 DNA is TGTGCCAGCAGTTACGATCCCAGATCCTACGAGCAGTACTTC.

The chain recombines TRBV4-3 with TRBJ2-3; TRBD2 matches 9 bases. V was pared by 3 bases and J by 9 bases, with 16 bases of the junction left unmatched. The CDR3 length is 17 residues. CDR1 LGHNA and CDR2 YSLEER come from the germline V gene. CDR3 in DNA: TGCGCCAGCAGCCACCTAATGGGTGTAGCGGGAGTTAAGACGCAGTATTTT. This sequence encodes CASSHLMGVAGVKTQYF.

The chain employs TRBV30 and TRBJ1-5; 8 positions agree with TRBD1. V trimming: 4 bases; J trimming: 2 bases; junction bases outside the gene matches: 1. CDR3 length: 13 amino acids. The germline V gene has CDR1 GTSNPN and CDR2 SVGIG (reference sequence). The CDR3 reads CAWNRGGNQPQHF. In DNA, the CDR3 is TGTGCCTGGAACAGGGGGGGCAATCAGCCCCAGCATTTT.